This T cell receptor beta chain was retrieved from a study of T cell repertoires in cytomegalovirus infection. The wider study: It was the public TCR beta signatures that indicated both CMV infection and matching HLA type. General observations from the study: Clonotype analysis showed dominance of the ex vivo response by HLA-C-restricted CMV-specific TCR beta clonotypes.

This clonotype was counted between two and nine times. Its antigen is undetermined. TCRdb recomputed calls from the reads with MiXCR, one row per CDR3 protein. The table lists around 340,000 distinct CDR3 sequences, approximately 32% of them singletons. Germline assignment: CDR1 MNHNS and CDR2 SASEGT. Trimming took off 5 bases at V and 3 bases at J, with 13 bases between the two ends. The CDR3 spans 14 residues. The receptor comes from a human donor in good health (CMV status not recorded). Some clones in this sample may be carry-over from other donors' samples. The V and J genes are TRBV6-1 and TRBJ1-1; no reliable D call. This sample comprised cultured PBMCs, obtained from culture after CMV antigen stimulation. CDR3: CASSSTGRHTEAFF. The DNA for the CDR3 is TGTGCCAGCAGTTCGACGGGGAGGCACACTGAAGCTTTCTTT.